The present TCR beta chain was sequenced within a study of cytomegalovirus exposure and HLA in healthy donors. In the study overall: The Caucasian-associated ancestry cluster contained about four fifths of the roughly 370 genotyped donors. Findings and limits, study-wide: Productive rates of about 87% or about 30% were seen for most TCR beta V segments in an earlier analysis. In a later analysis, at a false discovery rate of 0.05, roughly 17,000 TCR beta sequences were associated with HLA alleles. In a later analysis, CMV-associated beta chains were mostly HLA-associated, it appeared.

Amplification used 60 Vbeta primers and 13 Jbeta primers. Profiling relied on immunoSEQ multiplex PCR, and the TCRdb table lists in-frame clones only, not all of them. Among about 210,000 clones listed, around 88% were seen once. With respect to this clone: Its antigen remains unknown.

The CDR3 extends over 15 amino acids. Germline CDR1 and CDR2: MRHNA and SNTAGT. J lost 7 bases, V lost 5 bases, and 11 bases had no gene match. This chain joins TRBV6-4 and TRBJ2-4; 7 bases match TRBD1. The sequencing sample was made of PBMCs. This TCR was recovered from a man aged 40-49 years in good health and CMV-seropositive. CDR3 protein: CASSSSYQTGNIQYF. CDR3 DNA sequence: TGTGCCAGCAGTTCCTCCTACCAGACAGGGAACATTCAGTACTTC.